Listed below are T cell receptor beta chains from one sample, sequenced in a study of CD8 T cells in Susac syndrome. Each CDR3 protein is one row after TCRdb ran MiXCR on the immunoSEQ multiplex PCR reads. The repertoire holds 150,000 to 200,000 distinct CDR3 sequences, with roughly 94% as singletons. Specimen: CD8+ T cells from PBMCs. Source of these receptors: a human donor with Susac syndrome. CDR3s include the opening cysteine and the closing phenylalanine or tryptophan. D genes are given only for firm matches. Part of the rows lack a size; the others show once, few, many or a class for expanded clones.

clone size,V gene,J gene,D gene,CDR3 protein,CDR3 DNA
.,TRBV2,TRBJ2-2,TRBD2,CASSAGTSALTGELFF,TGTGCCAGCAGCGCCGGGACTAGCGCCCTAACCGGGGAGCTGTTTTTT
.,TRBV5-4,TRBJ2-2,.,CASSHDKPTNTGELFF,TGTGCCAGCAGCCATGACAAACCTACGAACACCGGGGAGCTGTTTTTT
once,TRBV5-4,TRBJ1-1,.,CASSSDSTEAFF,TGTGCCAGCAGCTCGGACAGCACTGAAGCTTTCTTT
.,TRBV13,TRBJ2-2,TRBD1,CASSSGWTGMSTGELFF,TGTGCCAGCAGCTCCGGATGGACAGGGATGTCGACCGGGGAGCTGTTTTTT
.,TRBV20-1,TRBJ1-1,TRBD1,CSARALTGDTEAFF,TGCAGTGCTAGGGCCCTCACAGGGGACACTGAAGCTTTCTTT
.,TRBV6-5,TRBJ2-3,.,CATGTPSTDTQYF,TGTGCCACCGGGACACCCAGCACAGATACGCAGTATTTT
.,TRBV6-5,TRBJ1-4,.,CASSSQPSATNEKLFF,TGTGCCAGCAGTTCACAACCTTCTGCAACTAATGAAAAACTGTTTTTT
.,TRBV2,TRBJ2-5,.,CASRSKDGGPRTQYF,TGTGCCAGCAGAAGTAAGGACGGCGGTCCTCGGACCCAGTACTTC
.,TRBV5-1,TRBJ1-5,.,CASSLGTGAAQPQHF,TGCGCCAGCAGCTTGGGTACGGGGGCGGCCCAGCCCCAGCATTTT
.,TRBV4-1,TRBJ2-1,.,CASSQTIRTDSREQFF,TGCGCCAGCAGCCAGACCATCCGGACAGATTCCCGGGAGCAGTTCTTC
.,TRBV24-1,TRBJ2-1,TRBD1,CATSGQNSYNEQFF,TGTGCCACGTCGGGACAGAACTCCTACAATGAGCAGTTCTTC
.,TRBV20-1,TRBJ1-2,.,CSALDGLTNYGYTF,TGCAGTGCTTTGGACGGATTGACTAACTATGGCTACACCTTC
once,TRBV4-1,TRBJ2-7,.,CASSQALNQNSYEQYF,TGCGCCAGCAGCCAGGCCCTAAACCAAAACTCCTACGAGCAGTACTTC
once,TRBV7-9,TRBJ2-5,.,CASEGDEETQYF,TGTGCCAGCGAGGGAGATGAGGAGACCCAGTACTTC
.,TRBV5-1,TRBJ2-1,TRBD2,CASTQPTTSGGYNEQFF,TGCGCCAGCACCCAACCAACAACTAGCGGGGGGTACAATGAGCAGTTCTTC
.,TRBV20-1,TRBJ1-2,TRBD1,CSVGTEFSYGYTF,TGCAGTGTTGGGACAGAATTTTCCTATGGCTACACCTTC
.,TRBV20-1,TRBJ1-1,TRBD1,CSATETGGYTEAFF,TGCAGTGCTACAGAGACAGGGGGATACACTGAAGCTTTCTTT
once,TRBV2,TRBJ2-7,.,CASMRGREYEQYF,TGTGCCAGCATGAGAGGGCGGGAATACGAGCAGTACTTC
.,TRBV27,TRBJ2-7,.,CASSLSADSSYEQYF,TGTGCCAGCAGTTTATCGGCGGACAGCTCCTACGAGCAGTACTTC
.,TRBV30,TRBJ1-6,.,CAWSVGSGNSPLHF,TGTGCCTGGAGCGTGGGCAGCGGTAATTCACCCCTCCACTTT
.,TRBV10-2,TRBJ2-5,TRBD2,CASSESPGLAGVKTQYF,TGCGCCAGCAGTGAGTCGCCGGGACTAGCGGGGGTAAAGACCCAGTACTTC
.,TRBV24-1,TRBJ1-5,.,CATSDLLGDQPQHF,TGTGCCACCAGTGATTTACTAGGGGATCAGCCCCAGCATTTT
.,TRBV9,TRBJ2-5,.,CASSVSVAIETQYF,TGTGCCAGCAGCGTATCTGTGGCGATCGAGACCCAGTACTTC
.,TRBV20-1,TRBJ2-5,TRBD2,CSARGLAGVQETQYF,TGCAGTGCTAGGGGACTAGCGGGAGTTCAGGAGACCCAGTACTTC
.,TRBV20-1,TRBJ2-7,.,CSAYDTRSYEQYF,TGCAGTGCCTATGATACTAGATCCTACGAGCAGTACTTC
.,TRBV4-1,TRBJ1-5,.,CASSQDPSAGAFQPQHF,TGCGCCAGCAGCCAAGATCCTTCGGCAGGGGCTTTTCAGCCCCAGCATTTT
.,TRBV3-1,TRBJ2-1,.,CASSPNRGYEQFF,TGTGCCAGCAGCCCTAACCGGGGTTATGAGCAGTTCTTC
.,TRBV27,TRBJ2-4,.,CASGDTIVDIQYF,TGTGCCAGCGGGGACACGATAGTAGACATTCAGTACTTC
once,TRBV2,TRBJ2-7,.,CASNRGQTLYEQYF,TGTGCCAGCAACCGCGGACAGACCCTCTACGAGCAGTACTTC